This T cell receptor beta chain was identified in a study of T cells after yellow fever vaccination. Broader study findings: Subsequent to the booster, the majority of primary-vaccination clones reappeared (around 96% CD4, 88% CD8).

The germline V and J ends were trimmed by 5 bases and 11 bases, with 16 bases remaining between them. The CDR3 runs 12 residues. Universal primer sites and UMIs were introduced during 5'RACE template-switching synthesis of TCR cDNA. TCRdb reprocessed the 5' RACE reads via MiXCR and lists one record per CDR3 protein. This sample has around 160,000 distinct CDR3 sequences, with approximately 6.8% found just once. As concerns this clonotype: Its antigen is currently unknown.

The TCR comes from a man between 18 and 35 years old who received the YFV17D yellow fever vaccine. This chain joins TRBV12-3 or TRBV12-4 and TRBJ2-7; a possible D gene is TRBD1 (6 bases). This sample comprised CD4+ T cells sorted from PBMCs, obtained about 5 days after the first yellow fever vaccination. As DNA, the CDR3 is TGTGCCAGCAGTCCTTTTAGGGGGTCAGAGTACTTC. It yields the protein CASSPFRGSEYF.